In its sample, the clone carrying this T cell receptor (beta chain) was seen a few times. As to time point: blood at routine non-recurrence follow-up after resection. This entry is derived from a study of spatial heterogeneity in lung cancer. Looking at the study overall: Where they were available, follow-up PBMC samples were sequenced, at a median of approximately two years after resection.

V was shortened by 3 bases and J by 6 bases, with 8 bases between the two germline ends. The CDR3 loop spans 12 amino acids. Via MiXCR, TCRdb re-called the 5' RACE reads, giving one row per CDR3 protein. The data show over 70,000 distinct CDR3 sequences, roughly 8.9% seen once. This rearrangement joins TRBV12-3 or TRBV12-4 to TRBJ1-1, with D unclear. The receptor was derived from a female donor with early-stage non-small cell lung cancer. Here the sequenced sample was PBMCs, taken at follow-up. The CDR3 nucleotides are TGTGCCAGCAGTTTTCCTGGGGCTGAAGCTTTCTTT. Its protein product is CASSFPGAEAFF.